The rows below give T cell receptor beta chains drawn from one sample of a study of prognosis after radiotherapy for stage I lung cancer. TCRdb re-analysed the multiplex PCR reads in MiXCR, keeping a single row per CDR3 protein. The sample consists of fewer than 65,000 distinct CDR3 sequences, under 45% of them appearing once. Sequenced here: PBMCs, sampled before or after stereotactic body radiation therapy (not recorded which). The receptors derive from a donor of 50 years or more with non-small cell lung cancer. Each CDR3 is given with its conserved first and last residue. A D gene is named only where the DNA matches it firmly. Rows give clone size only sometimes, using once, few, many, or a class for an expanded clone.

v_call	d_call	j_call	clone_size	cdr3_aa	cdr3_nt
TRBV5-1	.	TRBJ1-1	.	CASSPTGNYEAFF	TGCGCCAGCAGCCCGACAGGTAATTACGAAGCTTTCTTT
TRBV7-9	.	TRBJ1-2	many	CASSPSTDVMGYGYTF	TGTGCCAGCAGCCCGTCGACAGATGTTATGGGATATGGCTACACCTTC
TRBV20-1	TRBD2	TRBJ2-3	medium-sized	CSATRRTSGHLTDTQYF	TGCAGTGCAACCCGCCGGACTAGCGGGCATCTCACAGATACGCAGTATTTT
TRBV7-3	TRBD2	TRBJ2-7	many	CASSTQTRLAGNYEQYF	TGTGCCAGCAGCACCCAGACCCGACTAGCGGGAAACTACGAGCAGTACTTC
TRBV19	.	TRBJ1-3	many	CASSNRGMSGNTIYF	TGTGCCAGTAGTAATAGAGGCATGTCTGGAAACACCATATATTTT
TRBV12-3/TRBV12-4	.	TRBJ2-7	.	CASSLWRGSYEQYF	TGTGCCAGCAGTTTATGGAGAGGCTCCTACGAGCAGTACTTC
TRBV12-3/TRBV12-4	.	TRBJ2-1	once	CASSLALGGSYEQFF	TGTGCCAGCAGTTTAGCTCTCGGCGGGTCGTATGAGCAGTTCTTC
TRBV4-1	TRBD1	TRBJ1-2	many	CASSQNPGQGLGYTF	TGCGCCAGCAGCCAAAATCCGGGACAGGGGCTGGGCTACACCTTC
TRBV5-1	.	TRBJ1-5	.	CASSLRGSQPQHF	TGCGCCAGCAGCTTGAGGGGGAGTCAGCCCCAGCATTTT
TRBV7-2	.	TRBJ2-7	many	CASSSPAVGSYEQYF	TGTGCCAGCAGCTCTCCGGCAGTAGGCAGCTACGAGCAGTACTTC
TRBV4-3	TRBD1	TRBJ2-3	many	CASSQIGTGTDTQYF	TGCGCCAGCAGCCAGATAGGGACAGGGACAGATACGCAGTATTTT
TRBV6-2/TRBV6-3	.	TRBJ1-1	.	CASRLQGTEAFF	TGTGCCAGCAGACTCCAGGGCACTGAAGCTTTCTTT
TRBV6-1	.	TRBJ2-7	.	CASTPVDSRGGYEQYF	TGTGCCAGCACCCCGGTTGACAGTCGGGGAGGATACGAGCAGTACTTC
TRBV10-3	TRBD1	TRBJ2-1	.	CAISLDRDSYNEQFF	TGTGCCATCAGCCTCGACAGGGACTCCTACAATGAGCAGTTCTTC
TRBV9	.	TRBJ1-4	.	CASSPDIGGTELFF	TGTGCCAGCAGCCCAGACATAGGGGGGACGGAACTGTTTTTT
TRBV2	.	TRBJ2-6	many	CASSDRTGANVLTF	TGTGCCAGCAGTGATCGGACCGGGGCCAACGTCCTGACTTTC
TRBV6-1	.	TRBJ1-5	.	CASMSLVGANNQPQHF	TGTGCCAGCATGTCCCTCGTAGGTGCTAATAATCAGCCCCAGCATTTT
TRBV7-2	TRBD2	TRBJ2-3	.	CANSPQGAASGKADTQYF	TGTGCCAACAGCCCGCAAGGTGCGGCTAGCGGGAAAGCAGATACGCAGTATTTT
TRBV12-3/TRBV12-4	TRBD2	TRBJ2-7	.	CASSPGLSVVEEQYF	TGTGCCAGCAGCCCGGGACTATCGGTAGTGGAAGAGCAGTACTTC
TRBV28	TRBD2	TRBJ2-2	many	CASTKNVGGPRELFF	TGTGCCAGCACCAAAAATGTGGGAGGGCCCCGGGAGCTGTTTTTT
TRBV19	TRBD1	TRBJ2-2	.	CAVRGPGPGELFF	TGTGCCGTTAGGGGGCCGGGGCCCGGGGAGCTGTTTTTT
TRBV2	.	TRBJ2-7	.	CASKRGRSPSSYEHYF	TGTGCCAGCAAGCGTGGTAGGTCCCCTAGCTCCTACGAGCATTACTTC
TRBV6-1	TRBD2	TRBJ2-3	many	CASVSPRGTSGLTDTQYF	TGTGCCAGCGTGTCCCCGAGGGGGACTAGCGGACTAACAGATACGCAGTATTTT
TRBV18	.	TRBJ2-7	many	CASSDLPGQRGTGLYEQYF	TGTGCCAGCTCAGATCTTCCGGGACAGCGGGGAACGGGTCTCTACGAGCAGTACTTC
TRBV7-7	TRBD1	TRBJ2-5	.	CASGFNDRGGTQYF	TGTGCTAGCGGCTTTAACGACAGGGGGGGGACCCAGTACTTC
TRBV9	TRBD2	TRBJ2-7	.	CASSRGLAGNYEQYF	TGTGCCAGCAGCCGGGGACTAGCGGGAAACTACGAGCAGTACTTC
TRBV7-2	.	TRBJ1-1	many	CASSFRGGEGKAFF	TGTGCCAGCAGCTTCCGTGGGGGGGAGGGGAAAGCTTTCTTT
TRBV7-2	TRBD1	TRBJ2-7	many	CASSQQGLTYEQYF	TGTGCCAGCAGCCAACAGGGGCTTACCTACGAGCAGTACTTC
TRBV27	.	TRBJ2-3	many	CASSLEVDTDTQYF	TGTGCCAGCAGTTTAGAGGTTGACACAGATACGCAGTATTTT
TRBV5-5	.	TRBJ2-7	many	CASSFEGRASYEQYF	TGTGCCAGCAGCTTCGAGGGTAGGGCCTCCTACGAGCAGTACTTC
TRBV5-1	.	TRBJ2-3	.	CAISADGLLGADTQYF	TGCGCCATCAGCGCAGATGGGCTTCTTGGGGCAGATACGCAGTATTTT
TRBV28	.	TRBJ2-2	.	CASSLHMADTGELFF	TGTGCCAGCAGTTTACATATGGCAGACACCGGGGAGCTGTTTTTT
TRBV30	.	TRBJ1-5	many	CAWNRGVNQPQHF	TGTGCCTGGAACCGGGGGGTAAATCAGCCCCAGCATTTT
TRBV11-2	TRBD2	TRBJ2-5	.	CASSRWASGSQETQYF	TGTGCCAGCAGCCGTTGGGCTAGCGGGTCTCAAGAGACCCAGTACTTC
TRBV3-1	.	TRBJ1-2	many	CASSTVGAGYTF	TGTGCCAGCAGCACGGTGGGGGCAGGCTACACCTTC
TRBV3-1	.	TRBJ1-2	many	CASSPRTVANYGYTF	TGTGCCAGCAGCCCGCGGACAGTTGCTAACTATGGCTACACCTTC
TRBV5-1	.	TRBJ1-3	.	CASSLKAISGNTIYF	TGCGCCAGCAGTTTAAAGGCCATCTCTGGAAACACCATATATTTT
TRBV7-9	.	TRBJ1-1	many	CASSSQGYTEAFF	TGTGCCAGCAGCTCACAGGGATACACTGAAGCTTTCTTT
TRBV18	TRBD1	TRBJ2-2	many	CASSTGTGILTGELFF	TGTGCCAGCTCAACTGGGACAGGGATTCTGACCGGGGAGCTGTTTTTT
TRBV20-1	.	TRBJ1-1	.	CSARGYMGTAFF	TGCAGTGCTCGGGGGTACATGGGGACAGCTTTCTTT
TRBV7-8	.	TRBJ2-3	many	CASSPITDTQYF	TGTGCCAGCAGCCCGATCACAGATACGCAGTATTTT
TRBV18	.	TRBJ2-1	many	CASSPFGQAYNEQFF	TGTGCCAGCTCCCCTTTCGGACAAGCCTACAATGAGCAGTTCTTC
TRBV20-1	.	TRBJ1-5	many	CSARDRAGRQPQHF	TGCAGTGCTAGAGATCGGGCAGGGCGTCAGCCCCAGCATTTT
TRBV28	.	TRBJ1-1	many	CASQENTEAFF	TGTGCCAGCCAAGAGAACACTGAAGCTTTCTTT
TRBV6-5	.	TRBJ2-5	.	CASSYGQETQYF	TGTGCCAGCAGTTACGGTCAAGAGACCCAGTACTTC
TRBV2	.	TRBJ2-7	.	CASRCDSPNYEQYF	TGTGCCAGCAGGTGTGACAGTCCTAACTACGAGCAGTACTTC
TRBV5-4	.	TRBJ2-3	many	CASSFPEQDTQYF	TGTGCCAGCAGCTTCCCAGAACAGGATACGCAGTATTTT
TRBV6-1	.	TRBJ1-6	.	CASRELRDSPLHF	TGTGCCAGCAGAGAACTGAGAGATTCACCCCTCCACTTT
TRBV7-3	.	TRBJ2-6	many	CASSLSRSANVLTF	TGTGCCAGCAGCTTATCGCGGAGCGCCAACGTCCTGACTTTC
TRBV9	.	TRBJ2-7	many	CASSGLATYEQYF	TGTGCCAGCAGCGGGCTAGCAACCTACGAGCAGTACTTC
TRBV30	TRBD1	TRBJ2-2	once	CAWGVPGQNSCELFF	TGTGCCTGGGGTGTGCCGGGACAGAATTCTTGTGAGCTGTTTTTT
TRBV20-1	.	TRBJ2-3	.	CIPVGAPTYTQYF	TGCATCCCGGTGGGGGCCCCCACATATACGCAGTATTTT
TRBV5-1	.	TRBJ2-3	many	CASSLDLTSDTQYF	TGCGCCAGCAGCTTGGACTTGACATCAGATACGCAGTATTTT
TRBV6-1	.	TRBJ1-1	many	CASSAPGRGNTEAFF	TGTGCCAGCAGTGCCCCGGGCCGCGGGAACACTGAAGCTTTCTTT
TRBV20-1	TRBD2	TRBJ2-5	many	CSARAASGAKTQYF	TGCAGTGCTAGAGCCGCTAGCGGGGCAAAGACCCAGTACTTC
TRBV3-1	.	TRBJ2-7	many	CASSPRGAGTGEQYF	TGTGCCAGCAGCCCCCGGGGGGCAGGGACGGGTGAGCAGTACTTC
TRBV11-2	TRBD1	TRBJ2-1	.	CASSLGSRGLNEQFF	TGTGCCAGCAGCTTAGGTAGCAGGGGGCTGAATGAGCAGTTCTTC
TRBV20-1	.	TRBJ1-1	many	CSARSGRDTEAFF	TGCAGTGCTAGATCGGGGAGGGACACTGAAGCTTTCTTT